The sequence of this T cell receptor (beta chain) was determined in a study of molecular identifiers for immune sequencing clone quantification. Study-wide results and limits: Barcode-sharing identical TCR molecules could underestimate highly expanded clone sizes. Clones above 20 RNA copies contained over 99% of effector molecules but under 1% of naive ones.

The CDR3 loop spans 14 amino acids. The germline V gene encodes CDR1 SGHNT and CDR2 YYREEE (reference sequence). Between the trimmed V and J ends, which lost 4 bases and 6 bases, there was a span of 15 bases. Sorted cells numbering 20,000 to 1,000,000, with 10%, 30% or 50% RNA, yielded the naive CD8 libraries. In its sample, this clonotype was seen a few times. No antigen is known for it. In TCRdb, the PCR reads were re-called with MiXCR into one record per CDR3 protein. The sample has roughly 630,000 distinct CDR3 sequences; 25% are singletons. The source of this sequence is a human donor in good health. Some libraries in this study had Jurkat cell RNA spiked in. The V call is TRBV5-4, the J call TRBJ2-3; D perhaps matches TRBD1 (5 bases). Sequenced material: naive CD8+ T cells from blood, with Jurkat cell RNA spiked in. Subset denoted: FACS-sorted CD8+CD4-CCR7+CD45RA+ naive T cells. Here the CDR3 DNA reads TGTGCCAGCAGCCCCTCAGACAGATACGATACGCAGTATTTT. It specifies CASSPSDRYDTQYF.